This is a list of T cell receptor beta chains from one sample in a study of T-cell reconstitution after alpha-beta-depleted transplantation in children. TCRdb analysed the PCR reads with MiXCR anew, one entry per CDR3 protein. The sample shows about 440,000 distinct CDR3 sequences, 43% of them seen only once. Sample: PBMCs, taken before TCRalphabeta/CD19-depleted stem cell transplant. These receptors were collected from a girl aged 2 to 10 with aplastic anemia, due to receive a stem cell transplant. CDR3s include the opening cysteine and the closing phenylalanine or tryptophan. A D gene is named only where the DNA matches it firmly. Size is stated for part of the rows, as once, few or many counts, or as a class when the clone is expanded.

v_call: TRBV5-1
d_call: -
j_call: TRBJ2-7
clone_size: many
cdr3_nt: TGCGCCAGCAGCTTGGGACCCAGGGGCTACGAGCAGTACTTC
cdr3_aa: CASSLGPRGYEQYF

v_call: TRBV20-1
d_call: -
j_call: TRBJ2-1
clone_size: -
cdr3_nt: TGCAGTGTGAAGGACTACCCCCATGAGCAGTTCTTC
cdr3_aa: CSVKDYPHEQFF

v_call: TRBV6-1
d_call: -
j_call: TRBJ2-7
clone_size: -
cdr3_nt: TGTGCCAGCAGGGCGGGTTATTCCCTCTACGAGCAGTACTTC
cdr3_aa: CASRAGYSLYEQYF

v_call: TRBV28
d_call: TRBD1
j_call: TRBJ1-3
clone_size: few
cdr3_nt: TGTGCCAGCAGTTTGGGACAGTTCTCTGGAAACACCATATATTTT
cdr3_aa: CASSLGQFSGNTIYF

v_call: TRBV3-1
d_call: -
j_call: TRBJ2-3
clone_size: -
cdr3_nt: TGTGCCAGCAGTCGAAAGCGGCCGGGACTTCGCACAGATACGCAGTATTTT
cdr3_aa: CASSRKRPGLRTDTQYF

v_call: TRBV5-6
d_call: -
j_call: TRBJ2-1
clone_size: -
cdr3_nt: TGTGCCAGCAGGTTATCAGGGGCGAGATCGGATGAGCAGTTCTTC
cdr3_aa: CASRLSGARSDEQFF

v_call: TRBV20-1
d_call: TRBD2
j_call: TRBJ2-1
clone_size: many
cdr3_nt: TGCAGTGCTCCACTAGCGGGAGATCACAATGAGCAGTTCTTC
cdr3_aa: CSAPLAGDHNEQFF

v_call: TRBV7-7
d_call: TRBD1
j_call: TRBJ2-7
clone_size: -
cdr3_nt: TGTGCCAGCAGCCACCGGGACAGAAACTACGAGCAGTACTTC
cdr3_aa: CASSHRDRNYEQYF

v_call: TRBV7-2
d_call: -
j_call: TRBJ2-3
clone_size: -
cdr3_nt: TGTGCCAGCAGCCGAATAGCAAATACGCAGTATTTT
cdr3_aa: CASSRIANTQYF

v_call: TRBV20-1
d_call: -
j_call: TRBJ2-1
clone_size: -
cdr3_nt: TGCAGTGGACCGATCAGTTCCTACAATGAGCAGTTCTTC
cdr3_aa: CSGPISSYNEQFF

v_call: TRBV28
d_call: TRBD1
j_call: TRBJ2-1
clone_size: -
cdr3_nt: TGTGCCAGCAGTTCCACAGGGGGCGGAGAGAATGAGCAGTTCTTC
cdr3_aa: CASSSTGGGENEQFF

v_call: TRBV7-2
d_call: TRBD1
j_call: TRBJ2-7
clone_size: once
cdr3_nt: TGTGCCAGCAGCTTAGGGCCGGGACAGGGCCACGAGCAGTACTTC
cdr3_aa: CASSLGPGQGHEQYF

v_call: TRBV29-1
d_call: TRBD1
j_call: TRBJ2-4
clone_size: -
cdr3_nt: TGCAGCGTAGGGGACAGGGGGGGCATTCAGTACTTC
cdr3_aa: CSVGDRGGIQYF

v_call: TRBV6-2/TRBV6-3
d_call: TRBD2
j_call: TRBJ2-7
clone_size: -
cdr3_nt: TGTGCCAGCAGTTACTTTGGGAGCGGGACCGGGCAGTACTTC
cdr3_aa: CASSYFGSGTGQYF

v_call: TRBV5-1
d_call: -
j_call: TRBJ2-1
clone_size: -
cdr3_nt: TGCGCCAGCAGTTCAGGGGTTTTTGGTTCCCGTTGGCAGTTCTTC
cdr3_aa: CASSSGVFGSRWQFF

v_call: TRBV6-4
d_call: -
j_call: TRBJ2-7
clone_size: few
cdr3_nt: TGTGCCAGCAGTGGCTTTAAGTACGCGAAGGAGGGGGCTTTATCCTACGAGCAGTACTTC
cdr3_aa: CASSGFKYAKEGALSYEQYF

v_call: TRBV6-5
d_call: TRBD2
j_call: TRBJ2-1
clone_size: -
cdr3_nt: TGTGCCAGCAGTTACTCGAGCGGGAGAGATGAGCAGTTCTTC
cdr3_aa: CASSYSSGRDEQFF

v_call: TRBV7-3
d_call: TRBD2
j_call: TRBJ2-1
clone_size: -
cdr3_nt: TGTGCCAGCAGCCGACTACGTTCCAGCGGGGGGAGTTACAATGAGCAGTTCTTC
cdr3_aa: CASSRLRSSGGSYNEQFF

v_call: TRBV5-1
d_call: -
j_call: TRBJ2-3
clone_size: -
cdr3_nt: TGCGCCAGCAGCTTGGATTCCGGGGCCCTCGGGGATACGCAGTATTTT
cdr3_aa: CASSLDSGALGDTQYF

v_call: TRBV20-1
d_call: -
j_call: TRBJ1-1
clone_size: -
cdr3_nt: TGCAGTGCTAGTTGGCAGCTGAACACTGAAGCTTTCTTT
cdr3_aa: CSASWQLNTEAFF

v_call: TRBV6-2/TRBV6-3
d_call: -
j_call: TRBJ2-1
clone_size: few
cdr3_nt: TGTGCCAGCAAAGATCAATCTTGGTCCAATGAGCAGTTCTTC
cdr3_aa: CASKDQSWSNEQFF

v_call: TRBV9
d_call: -
j_call: TRBJ2-3
clone_size: many
cdr3_nt: TGTGCCAGCAGCGCGAACTCACTGGGAGATACGCAGTATTTT
cdr3_aa: CASSANSLGDTQYF

v_call: TRBV7-8
d_call: -
j_call: TRBJ2-5
clone_size: -
cdr3_nt: TGTGCCAGCAGCTTAGCCACAGGGACGGAGACCCAGTACTTC
cdr3_aa: CASSLATGTETQYF

v_call: TRBV3-1
d_call: TRBD2
j_call: TRBJ2-5
clone_size: -
cdr3_nt: TGTGCCAGCCGTCTTATGGGAGGGCCCCTAGAGACCCAGTACTTC
cdr3_aa: CASRLMGGPLETQYF

v_call: TRBV20-1
d_call: -
j_call: TRBJ1-6
clone_size: -
cdr3_nt: TGCAGTGCTAGAGATACCGGGGATAATTCACCCCTCCACTTT
cdr3_aa: CSARDTGDNSPLHF

v_call: TRBV20-1
d_call: -
j_call: TRBJ1-3
clone_size: -
cdr3_nt: TGCAGTGCACCCGGACAGACTGGAAACACCATATATTTT
cdr3_aa: CSAPGQTGNTIYF

v_call: TRBV15
d_call: -
j_call: TRBJ2-3
clone_size: -
cdr3_nt: TGTGCCACCAGCCACGGTAGCACAGATACGCAGTATTTT
cdr3_aa: CATSHGSTDTQYF

v_call: TRBV30
d_call: -
j_call: TRBJ1-1
clone_size: -
cdr3_nt: TGTGCCTGGAGTAAGAACACTGAAGCTTTCTTT
cdr3_aa: CAWSKNTEAFF

v_call: TRBV7-3
d_call: -
j_call: TRBJ2-3
clone_size: few
cdr3_nt: TGTGCCAGCAGCTCCGGATCTAGCACAGATACGCAGTATTTT
cdr3_aa: CASSSGSSTDTQYF

v_call: TRBV20-1
d_call: TRBD2
j_call: TRBJ2-7
clone_size: -
cdr3_nt: TGCAGTGCTAGAGACCTTACTAGCGGGAGGTCCGAGCAGTACTTC
cdr3_aa: CSARDLTSGRSEQYF

v_call: TRBV7-9
d_call: TRBD2
j_call: TRBJ2-3
clone_size: many
cdr3_nt: TGTGCCAGCAGCTCGGGAACTAGCGGGAGAACAGATACGCAGTATTTT
cdr3_aa: CASSSGTSGRTDTQYF

v_call: TRBV15
d_call: TRBD1
j_call: TRBJ2-7
clone_size: -
cdr3_nt: TGTGCCACCAGCAGGGTAACAGGGGGCGCCTTCCACGAGCAGTACTTC
cdr3_aa: CATSRVTGGAFHEQYF

v_call: TRBV28
d_call: -
j_call: TRBJ2-3
clone_size: -
cdr3_nt: TGTGCCAGCAGTACCTACAGGGACCTTAGCACAGATACGCAGTATTTT
cdr3_aa: CASSTYRDLSTDTQYF

v_call: TRBV20-1
d_call: -
j_call: TRBJ2-7
clone_size: many
cdr3_nt: TGCAGTGCACGCCGACAGACCTACGAGCAGTACTTC
cdr3_aa: CSARRQTYEQYF

v_call: TRBV7-9
d_call: TRBD1
j_call: TRBJ1-5
clone_size: few
cdr3_nt: TGTGCCAGCAGGTCCGGGACAGGGGACCAGCCCCAGCATTTT
cdr3_aa: CASRSGTGDQPQHF

v_call: TRBV11-2
d_call: -
j_call: TRBJ1-1
clone_size: -
cdr3_nt: TGTGCCAGCAGCTTCCGCAGAAGCATAATGGGGAACACTGAAGCTTTCTTT
cdr3_aa: CASSFRRSIMGNTEAFF

v_call: TRBV5-1
d_call: TRBD1
j_call: TRBJ2-2
clone_size: -
cdr3_nt: TGCGCCAGCGGGCGACAGGGCACCGGGGAGCTGTTTTTT
cdr3_aa: CASGRQGTGELFF

v_call: TRBV7-8
d_call: -
j_call: TRBJ1-1
clone_size: many
cdr3_nt: TGTGCCAGCAGCTTAGTTCCCACTGAAGCTTTCTTT
cdr3_aa: CASSLVPTEAFF

v_call: TRBV7-9
d_call: TRBD1
j_call: TRBJ2-7
clone_size: few
cdr3_nt: TGTGCCAGCAGTACCGGACAGGGGGCTGTTAACGAGCAGTACTTC
cdr3_aa: CASSTGQGAVNEQYF

v_call: TRBV20-1
d_call: TRBD2
j_call: TRBJ2-1
clone_size: -
cdr3_nt: TGCAGTGCTATCGGACTAGCCCGTAATGAGCAGTTCTTC
cdr3_aa: CSAIGLARNEQFF